Described below is a single T cell receptor (beta chain) sequence and its context. The CDR3 runs to 15 residues. Germline loops: CDR1 SGHTA, CDR2 FQGNSA. Trimming left V 5 bases short and J 7 bases short, with 20 bases between. Per the authors' pipeline: Cell counts per sample came from amplifying reference gene primers. The assay was immunoSEQ multiplex PCR, and TCRdb's table has in-frame clones only and misses some. The DNA was the basis for D and trimming; V, J and clone size are from that table. This sample has about 93,000 clones; 90% occur once, and the top ten carry roughly 1.5%. This record comes from a study of blood T cell repertoires in COVID-19. Study details: Material from acute and convalescent COVID-19 was sourced from the United States, Italy and Spain. From T cells, B-cell-depleted T cells, or PBMCs came the material, which was cDNA or gDNA.

This clonotype was sampled from a human donor with active COVID-19. The donor label of this sample is uncertain. V is TRBV7-2 and J is TRBJ1-2; a possible D gene is TRBD1 (5 bases). Sequences were obtained from peripheral blood. CDR3 DNA sequence: TGTGCCAGCAGCATACCGACAGAATCGCTATTTGGCTACACCTTC. Translated: CASSIPTESLFGYTF.